These T cell receptor beta chains were read from a single sample in a study of T cells in localized non-small cell lung cancer. Method: immunoSEQ multiplex PCR; TCRdb's copy keeps in-frame clones and lacks some. The table lists over a thousand clones, roughly 22% of them singletons, with approximately 18% in the top ten. This specimen was normal lung tissue next to the tumor, taken before any cancer treatment. Receptors originate from an older male donor with stage I squamous cell lung carcinoma. Both conserved end residues are part of each CDR3. The order of the fields is clone size, J gene, V gene, D gene, CDR3 length, CDR3 DNA, CDR3 protein. A D gene is named only where the DNA matches it firmly. Clone size is shown for a subset of rows, as once, few, many or a class of expanded clone.

abundance: few
j_gene: TRBJ2-3
v_gene: TRBV6-8
d_gene: TRBD1
len: 14
CDR3nt: TGTGCCATCAGGAGGACAGGGAGCACAGATACGCAGTATTTT
CDR3aa: CAIRRTGSTDTQYF

abundance: -
j_gene: TRBJ1-2
v_gene: TRBV18
d_gene: TRBD1
len: 13
CDR3nt: TGTGCCAGCTCACCACCGGACAGGGGAGGCTACACCTTC
CDR3aa: CASSPPDRGGYTF

abundance: few
j_gene: TRBJ2-3
v_gene: TRBV28
d_gene: TRBD2
len: 17
CDR3nt: TGTGCCAGCGGAGCAGCGGGCGGGGGTGGTAGCACAGATACGCAGTATTTT
CDR3aa: CASGAAGGGGSTDTQYF

abundance: once
j_gene: TRBJ2-2
v_gene: TRBV18
d_gene: -
len: 14
CDR3nt: TGTGCCAGCTCAGTCTTGGGGTCCACCGGGGAGCTGTTTTTT
CDR3aa: CASSVLGSTGELFF

abundance: -
j_gene: TRBJ2-2
v_gene: TRBV9
d_gene: -
len: 12
CDR3nt: TGTGCCAGCAGCTTTAACACCGGGGAGCTGTTTTTT
CDR3aa: CASSFNTGELFF

abundance: once
j_gene: TRBJ2-3
v_gene: TRBV25-1
d_gene: -
len: 15
CDR3nt: TGTGCCAGCAGTGGACCGTCGGGGCGCACAGATACGCAGTATTTT
CDR3aa: CASSGPSGRTDTQYF

abundance: -
j_gene: TRBJ2-2
v_gene: TRBV28
d_gene: TRBD2
len: 12
CDR3nt: TGTGGCGGGAGGGCCGGCACCGGGGAGCTGTTTTTT
CDR3aa: CGGRAGTGELFF

abundance: few
j_gene: TRBJ2-5
v_gene: TRBV12-2
d_gene: -
len: 14
CDR3nt: TGTGCCAGTCGCAGGGTATCAACGAGCGAGACCCAGTACTTC
CDR3aa: CASRRVSTSETQYF

abundance: -
j_gene: TRBJ2-1
v_gene: TRBV19
d_gene: TRBD2
len: 18
CDR3nt: TGTGCCAGTAGCGCACCCGAACTAGCGACGGGCTCCTACAATGAGCAGTTCTTC
CDR3aa: CASSAPELATGSYNEQFF

abundance: -
j_gene: TRBJ2-3
v_gene: TRBV29-1
d_gene: -
len: 15
CDR3nt: TGCAGCGTTGAAGATGTAAGGGATTCCACAGATACGCAGTATTTT
CDR3aa: CSVEDVRDSTDTQYF

abundance: -
j_gene: TRBJ2-7
v_gene: TRBV5-1
d_gene: TRBD1
len: 15
CDR3nt: TGCGCCAGCAGCGACTCCGGGACAGGGACTGGCGAGCAGTACTTC
CDR3aa: CASSDSGTGTGEQYF

abundance: -
j_gene: TRBJ2-3
v_gene: TRBV10-3
d_gene: -
len: 16
CDR3nt: TGTGCCATCTCGCTTACTGAGGGGAGAGGCACAGATACGCAGTATTTT
CDR3aa: CAISLTEGRGTDTQYF

abundance: medium-sized
j_gene: TRBJ1-2
v_gene: TRBV11-3
d_gene: TRBD1
len: 16
CDR3nt: TGTGCCAGCAGCCAATTCTTTTCAGACAGGGACTATGGCTACACCTTC
CDR3aa: CASSQFFSDRDYGYTF

abundance: few
j_gene: TRBJ2-1
v_gene: TRBV6-8
d_gene: TRBD2
len: 15
CDR3nt: TGTGCCAGCGGGGTGGGGACTAGCTCCTACAATGAGCAGTTCTTC
CDR3aa: CASGVGTSSYNEQFF

abundance: -
j_gene: TRBJ2-1
v_gene: TRBV16
d_gene: TRBD2
len: 15
CDR3nt: TGTGCCAGCAGCCGCTCTAGCGGGACCTACAATGAGCAGTTCTTC
CDR3aa: CASSRSSGTYNEQFF

abundance: few
j_gene: TRBJ1-2
v_gene: TRBV9
d_gene: TRBD1
len: 13
CDR3nt: TGTGCCAGCAGCTCCCGGACAGGGGAGGGCTACACCTTC
CDR3aa: CASSSRTGEGYTF

abundance: large
j_gene: TRBJ1-5
v_gene: TRBV11-3
d_gene: -
len: 16
CDR3nt: TGTGCCAGCAGTTCCGCCTTAGAGGGGATCAATCAGCCCCAGCATTTT
CDR3aa: CASSSALEGINQPQHF

abundance: few
j_gene: TRBJ2-3
v_gene: TRBV6-8
d_gene: TRBD2
len: 13
CDR3nt: TGTGCCAGCCTAGCGGGAGGTTCAGATACGCAGTATTTT
CDR3aa: CASLAGGSDTQYF

abundance: few
j_gene: TRBJ2-3
v_gene: TRBV11-3
d_gene: TRBD2
len: 16
CDR3nt: TGTGCCAGCAGCCAGAGACTAGCGGGAAGCACAGATACGCAGTATTTT
CDR3aa: CASSQRLAGSTDTQYF

abundance: -
j_gene: TRBJ1-1
v_gene: TRBV29-1
d_gene: TRBD1
len: 14
CDR3nt: TGCAGCGTGGGGGGGCGGCAGGGGGACACTGAAGCTTTCTTT
CDR3aa: CSVGGRQGDTEAFF

abundance: -
j_gene: TRBJ2-3
v_gene: TRBV18
d_gene: -
len: 13
CDR3nt: TGTGCCAGCCTTACTCAGCCCGCAGATACGCAGTATTTT
CDR3aa: CASLTQPADTQYF

abundance: -
j_gene: TRBJ1-4
v_gene: TRBV29-1
d_gene: -
len: 14
CDR3nt: TGCAGCGTTGGGTCCCACGGAACTAATGAAAAACTGTTTTTT
CDR3aa: CSVGSHGTNEKLFF

abundance: -
j_gene: TRBJ2-2
v_gene: TRBV6-8
d_gene: -
len: 15
CDR3nt: TGTGCCAGCAGTTACTTGGGGGATAACACCGGGGAGCTGTTTTTT
CDR3aa: CASSYLGDNTGELFF

abundance: few
j_gene: TRBJ2-3
v_gene: TRBV28
d_gene: -
len: 14
CDR3nt: TGTGCCAGCAGTTTTTTGTCGGGCACAGATACGCAGTATTTT
CDR3aa: CASSFLSGTDTQYF

abundance: -
j_gene: TRBJ1-1
v_gene: TRBV5-1
d_gene: TRBD1
len: 14
CDR3nt: TGCGCCAGCAGCCAACAGGGGTGGAACACTGAAGCTTTCTTT
CDR3aa: CASSQQGWNTEAFF

abundance: few
j_gene: TRBJ1-5
v_gene: TRBV28
d_gene: -
len: 14
CDR3nt: TGTGCCAGCAGTACCCGGCATCCTAATCAGCCCCAGCATTTT
CDR3aa: CASSTRHPNQPQHF

abundance: -
j_gene: TRBJ1-2
v_gene: TRBV28
d_gene: -
len: 17
CDR3nt: TGTGCCAGCAGTAAAAACCTTCCGGGACAATCTAACTATGGCTACACCTTC
CDR3aa: CASSKNLPGQSNYGYTF

abundance: -
j_gene: TRBJ2-5
v_gene: TRBV28
d_gene: TRBD1
len: 17
CDR3nt: TGTGCCAGCAGTTCCGCCGCCGGGACAGGGACCGGAGAGACCCAGTACTTC
CDR3aa: CASSSAAGTGTGETQYF

abundance: few
j_gene: TRBJ2-1
v_gene: TRBV28
d_gene: -
len: 14
CDR3nt: TGTGCCAGCAGTGATGACAGGTGGAACAATGAGCAGTTCTTC
CDR3aa: CASSDDRWNNEQFF

abundance: medium-sized
j_gene: TRBJ1-1
v_gene: TRBV11-3
d_gene: -
len: 18
CDR3nt: TGTGCCAGCAGCCCGAGGAGGGAGGGGGGCCTTATGAACACTGAAGCTTTCTTT
CDR3aa: CASSPRREGGLMNTEAFF

abundance: -
j_gene: TRBJ2-1
v_gene: TRBV28
d_gene: TRBD1
len: 15
CDR3nt: TGTGCCAGCAGTTACCGACAGGGAGCCTACAATGAGCAGTTCTTC
CDR3aa: CASSYRQGAYNEQFF

abundance: few
j_gene: TRBJ1-2
v_gene: TRBV6-8
d_gene: -
len: 16
CDR3nt: TGTGCCAGCACCTTAAGACGGGGGGATCCTAACTATGGCTACACCTTC
CDR3aa: CASTLRRGDPNYGYTF

abundance: -
j_gene: TRBJ2-5
v_gene: TRBV15
d_gene: -
len: 15
CDR3nt: TGTGCCACCAGCAGGGGTGAGGGTAGCGGAGAGACCCAGTACTTC
CDR3aa: CATSRGEGSGETQYF

abundance: -
j_gene: TRBJ2-3
v_gene: TRBV9
d_gene: TRBD2
len: 14
CDR3nt: TGTGCCAGCGGGCGGGAGGGAGGAACAGATACGCAGTATTTT
CDR3aa: CASGREGGTDTQYF

abundance: few
j_gene: TRBJ1-2
v_gene: TRBV10-3
d_gene: TRBD1
len: 14
CDR3nt: TGTGCCATCAGTGATAACAGGGGGCTCGATGGCTACACCTTC
CDR3aa: CAISDNRGLDGYTF

abundance: -
j_gene: TRBJ2-7
v_gene: TRBV6-8
d_gene: -
len: 12
CDR3nt: TGTGCCAGCAGCGACAAGGTCCACGAGCAGTACTTC
CDR3aa: CASSDKVHEQYF

abundance: -
j_gene: TRBJ2-7
v_gene: TRBV11-3
d_gene: TRBD2
len: 15
CDR3nt: TGTGCCAGCAGCTTAATAAGCGGGAAGCTCTACGAGCAGTACTTC
CDR3aa: CASSLISGKLYEQYF

abundance: large
j_gene: TRBJ1-4
v_gene: TRBV11-3
d_gene: -
len: 14
CDR3nt: TGTGCCAGCAGCTTAGGACCGGGTCAGGAAAAACTGTTTTTT
CDR3aa: CASSLGPGQEKLFF